The clone carrying this T cell receptor beta chain came up a few times. The repertoire was sequenced with immunoSEQ multiplex PCR; TCRdb's copy has only in-frame clones and lacks some. The table includes 150,000 to 200,000 clones, 86% detected once. These data originate in a study of blood T cell repertoires in COVID-19. Trimming cost V 6 bases and J 2 bases, with 10 bases left between them. The CDR3 runs 14 residues. Looked up from germline, CDR1 is MNHNY and CDR2 is SVGAGI (reference sequence). The sequencing sample was made of peripheral blood. V and J are TRBV6-6 and TRBJ2-2; tentatively, D is TRBD1 (5 bases). This TCR was sampled from a man aged 65 to 79 with active or convalescent COVID-19. The DNA for the CDR3 is TGTGCCAGCAGGGTCAGGGTAAACACCGGGGAGCTGTTTTTT. It encodes CASRVRVNTGELFF.